Below are 10 T cell receptor beta chains sequenced from a single sample in a study of blood T cell repertoires in COVID-19. The table came from immunoSEQ multiplex PCR; TCRdb's copy has only in-frame clones and leaves some out. Seen here are about 220,000 clones, 70% to 85% observed once, and the top ten hold 3% to 4%. The sequencing input was PBMCs or T cells enriched from blood (not recorded which). The receptors shown here come from a woman aged 55-69 years who had recovered from COVID-19.

The CDR3 DNA reads TGTGCCACCAGTGCCCCGGGACTAGGGAACAATGAGCAGTTCTTC. Translation: CATSAPGLGNNEQFF. This chain uses TRBV24-1 with TRBJ2-1, with 8 positions matching TRBD2. V gave up 5 bases and J gave up 5 bases; unmatched junction bases: 7. Germline CDR1 reads KGHDR; CDR2 reads SFDVKD. CDR3 size: 15 residues.

This chain joins TRBV19 and TRBJ2-3; tentative D call: TRBD1 (5 bases). CDR1 is LNHDA, CDR2 SQIVND, per germline (reference sequence). V dropped 3 bases and J dropped 3 bases, with 10 bases sitting between them. CDR3 size: 14 residues. CDR3 in DNA: TGTGCCAGTAGTATCCAGGGCGCGACAGATACGCAGTATTTT. Amino acid sequence: CASSIQGATDTQYF.

Only a few counts were recorded for this clone. This chain links TRBV19 with TRBJ1-2, with 9 bases fitting TRBD1. V was clipped by 7 bases and J by 7 bases; unmatched bases: 7. The CDR3 has 13 amino acids. In germline, CDR1 is LNHDA, CDR2 SQIVND (reference sequence). The DNA for the CDR3 is TGTGCCAGTACCCAGGGACAGGGAACTGGCTACACCTTC. This translates into CASTQGQGTGYTF. Together with reference TRBV19 and TRBJ1-2, the CDR3 gives the full variable domain: DGGITQSPKYLFRKEGQNVTLSCEQNLNHDAMYWYRQDPGQGLRLIYYSQIVNDFQKGDIAEGYSVSREKKESFPLTVTSAQKNPTAFYLCASTQGQGTGYTFGSGTRLTVV.

The rearrangement links TRBV27 to TRBJ2-2; TRBD2 matches 10 bases. CDR1 is MNHEY and CDR2 is SMNVEV in the germline V gene (reference sequence). V was pared by 5 bases and J by 5 bases, with 5 bases of the junction left unmatched. The length of the CDR3 is 15 residues. The CDR3 DNA reads TGTGCCAGCAGTCCTAGCGGGGGTGGGACCGGGGAGCTGTTTTTT. Translation: CASSPSGGGTGELFF.

The chain uses TRBV13 and TRBJ1-4; tentative D call: TRBD1 (5 bases). Trimming stripped 5 bases from V and 7 bases from J, with 11 bases between. Germline V lookup: CDR1 PRHDT, CDR2 FYEKMQ (reference sequence). The CDR3 covers 13 residues. In DNA, the CDR3 is TGTGCCAGCAGCCAGGGCGGGGCTGAAAAACTGTTTTTT. The encoded protein is CASSQGGAEKLFF.

The chain uses TRBV3-1 (or the pseudogene TRBV3-2) and TRBJ2-7; possible D gene TRBD2, 5 bases. This CDR3 contains 16 residues. Trimming pared 2 bases from V and 5 bases from J, leaving 19 bases between. The germline gives CDR1 LGHDT, CDR2 YNNKEL (reference sequence). CDR3: CASSQSKRAFLDEQYF. The DNA for the CDR3 is TGTGCCAGCAGCCAAAGTAAGAGGGCCTTTTTAGACGAGCAGTACTTC.

The rearrangement links TRBV27 to TRBJ1-2; D unclear. The germline V gene has CDR1 MNHEY and CDR2 SMNVEV (reference sequence). CDR3 length equals 13 residues. Trimming stripped 5 bases from V and 1 base from J, with 8 bases between. CDR3 region: CASSARLNYGYTF. DNA of the CDR3: TGTGCCAGCAGTGCGAGGCTTAACTATGGCTACACCTTC.

In this sample, this clone turned up a few times. V is TRBV19 and J is TRBJ1-5; 7 bases are shared with TRBD1. The CDR3 totals 16 residues. Trimming removed 6 bases from V and 7 bases from J; junction bases left unmatched: 15. Germline assignment: CDR1 LNHDA and CDR2 SQIVND (reference sequence). The CDR3 is CASRTRIRDSLQPQHF. DNA for the CDR3: TGTGCCAGTAGAACCCGCATCCGGGACAGTCTACAGCCCCAGCATTTT.

The chain couples TRBV7-9 to TRBJ2-7, with 8 nucleotides matching TRBD1. CDR3 length: 15 residues. CDR1 SEHNR and CDR2 FQNEAQ come from the germline V gene (reference sequence). The V and J ends lost 3 bases and 0 bases, in that order; junction bases with no gene match: 4. The CDR3 DNA is TGTGCCAGCAGCTTTCAGGGGGCACCCTCCTACGAGCAGTACTTC. As protein: CASSFQGAPSYEQYF.

The genes are TRBV25-1 and TRBJ2-7, with D perhaps matching TRBD2 (5 bases). V lost 5 bases and J lost 0, with 11 bases in between. CDR3 length equals 14 residues. Germline V CDR1 and CDR2: MGHDK, SYGVNS. CDR3 in DNA: TGTGCCAGCAGTAGAGCGAGGGTCTCCTACGAGCAGTACTTC. Protein: CASSRARVSYEQYF.